The rows below give T cell receptor beta chains drawn from one sample of a study of identical twins' blood T cells. In TCRdb, the 5' RACE reads were re-called with MiXCR into one record per CDR3 protein. The table includes 300,000 to 400,000 distinct CDR3 sequences, about 28% detected once. Sequenced: PBMCs. Receptors originate from a woman aged 18-55 years in good health. Each CDR3 is given with its conserved first and last residue. The D gene is left open where the match is weak. Only part of the rows carry a size: once, few, many, or a class if the clone is expanded.

TRBV5-6	TRBD1	few	TRBJ1-2	CASSLPQGAHYGYTF	TGTGCCAGCAGCTTGCCACAGGGGGCACACTATGGCTACACCTTC
TRBV20-1	-	once	TRBJ2-7	CSATTWDGLKYF	TGCAGTGCTACTACTTGGGACGGCTTAAAGTACTTC
TRBV6-5	TRBD1	-	TRBJ2-1	CASSKSGQGFNEQFF	TGTGCCAGCAGTAAATCGGGACAGGGGTTCAATGAGCAGTTCTTC
TRBV6-2/TRBV6-3	-	few	TRBJ2-5	CASRPAVVQETQYF	TGTGCCAGCAGGCCAGCGGTGGTACAAGAGACCCAGTACTTC
TRBV29-1	TRBD1	few	TRBJ1-1	CSTEGANTEAFF	TGCAGCACCGAGGGGGCGAACACTGAAGCTTTCTTT
TRBV7-8	-	few	TRBJ1-1	CASSLAAVRVNTEAFF	TGTGCCAGCAGCTTAGCAGCGGTCAGGGTGAACACTGAAGCTTTCTTT
TRBV5-6	TRBD1	-	TRBJ2-1	CASSFGQGHYNEQFF	TGTGCCAGCAGCTTTGGACAGGGCCACTACAATGAGCAGTTCTTC
TRBV29-1	-	-	TRBJ1-3	CSVESGVGNTIYF	TGCAGCGTTGAATCCGGGGTTGGAAACACCATATATTTT
TRBV9	-	many	TRBJ1-1	CASSVRGTEAFF	TGTGCCAGCAGCGTAAGGGGGACTGAAGCTTTCTTT
TRBV11-1	-	few	TRBJ2-3	CASSERDRTTDTQYF	TGTGCCAGCAGCGAACGGGACCGGACCACAGATACGCAGTATTTT